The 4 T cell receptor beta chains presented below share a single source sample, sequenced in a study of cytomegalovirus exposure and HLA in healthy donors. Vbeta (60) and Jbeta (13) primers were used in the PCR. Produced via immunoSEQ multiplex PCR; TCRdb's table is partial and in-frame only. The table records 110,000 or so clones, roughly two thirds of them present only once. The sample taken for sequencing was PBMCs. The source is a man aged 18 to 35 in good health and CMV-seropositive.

CDR3 region: CASSPGTGSGSPLHF. CDR3 in DNA: TGTGCCAGCAGTCCCGGGACAGGTAGTGGTTCACCCCTCCACTTT. The chain recombines TRBV28 with TRBJ1-6, with 8 bases lining up with TRBD1. Germline V CDR1 and CDR2: MDHEN, SYDVKM. With V trimmed by 5 bases and J by 9 bases, 9 bases remained unmatched. CDR3 length equals 15 residues.

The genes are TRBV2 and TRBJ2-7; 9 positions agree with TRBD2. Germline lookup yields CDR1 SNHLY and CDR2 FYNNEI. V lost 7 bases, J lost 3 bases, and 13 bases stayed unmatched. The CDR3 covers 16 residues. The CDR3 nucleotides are TGTGCCAGCACCCCAGGGGGGCTAGCGGGGAACTACGAGCAGTACTTC. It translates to CASTPGGLAGNYEQYF.

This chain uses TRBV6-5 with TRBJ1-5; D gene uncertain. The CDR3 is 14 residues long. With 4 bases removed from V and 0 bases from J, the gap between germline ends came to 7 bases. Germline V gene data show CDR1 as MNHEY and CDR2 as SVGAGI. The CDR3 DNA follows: TGTGCCAGCAGTTCAGGCTATAGCAATCAGCCCCAGCATTTT. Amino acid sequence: CASSSGYSNQPQHF.

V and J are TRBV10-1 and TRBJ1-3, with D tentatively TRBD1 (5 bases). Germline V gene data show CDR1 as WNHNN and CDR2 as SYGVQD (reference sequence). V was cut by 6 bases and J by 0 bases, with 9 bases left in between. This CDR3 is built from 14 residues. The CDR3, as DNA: TGCGCCAGCAGCGACAGCTTCTCTGGAAACACCATATATTTT. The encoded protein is CASSDSFSGNTIYF.